The entry below gives a single T cell receptor beta chain sequence along with its context. Antigen: not known. Germline V CDR1 and CDR2: DFQATT, SNEGSKA (reference sequence). This CDR3 contains 19 residues. The authors ran a second PCR of 7 to 11 cycles using a sample-barcoded 5' primer and a J-beta primer mix. Each cDNA molecule was tagged by a template-switch adaptor with 12 random nucleotides. TCRdb reanalysed the 5' RACE reads using MiXCR and keeps one entry per CDR3 protein. Altogether approximately 730,000 distinct CDR3 sequences are present, 53% being singletons, with the ten largest covering 40% to 50%. This entry belongs to a study of blood T cells in healthy people across ages. Study-wide findings and caveats: Observed TCR beta diversity per million T cells went down as age went up. This fall followed a roughly linear course with age. Naive CD4+ cells and diversity were both higher in long-lived donors than in aged donors. Naive T cell percentage by flow cytometry tracked strongly with beta diversity.

The sequenced material came from blood. This TCR derives from a man older than 75 in good health. The rearrangement joins TRBV20-1 to TRBJ2-1; 8 bases map to TRBD2. Judging by the DNA end, TRBJ2-7 fits better; the J call may be wrong. The CDR3 protein is CSASPGLAGSGSSYNEQYF. In DNA, the CDR3 is TGCAGTGCTAGCCCCGGACTAGCAGGATCCGGCAGCTCCTACAATGAGCAGTACTTC.